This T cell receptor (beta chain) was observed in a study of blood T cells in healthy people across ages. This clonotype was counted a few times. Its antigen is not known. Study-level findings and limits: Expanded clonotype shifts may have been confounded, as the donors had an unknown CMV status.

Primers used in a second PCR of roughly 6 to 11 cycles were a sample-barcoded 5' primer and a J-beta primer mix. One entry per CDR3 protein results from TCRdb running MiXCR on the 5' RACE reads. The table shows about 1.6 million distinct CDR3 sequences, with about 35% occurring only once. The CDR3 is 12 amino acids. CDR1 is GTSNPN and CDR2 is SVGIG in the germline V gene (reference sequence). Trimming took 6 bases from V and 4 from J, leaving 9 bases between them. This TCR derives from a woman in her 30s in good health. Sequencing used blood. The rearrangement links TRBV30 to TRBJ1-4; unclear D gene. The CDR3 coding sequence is TGTGCCTGCCGGGAGATTAATGAAAAACTGTTTTTT. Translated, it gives CACREINEKLFF.